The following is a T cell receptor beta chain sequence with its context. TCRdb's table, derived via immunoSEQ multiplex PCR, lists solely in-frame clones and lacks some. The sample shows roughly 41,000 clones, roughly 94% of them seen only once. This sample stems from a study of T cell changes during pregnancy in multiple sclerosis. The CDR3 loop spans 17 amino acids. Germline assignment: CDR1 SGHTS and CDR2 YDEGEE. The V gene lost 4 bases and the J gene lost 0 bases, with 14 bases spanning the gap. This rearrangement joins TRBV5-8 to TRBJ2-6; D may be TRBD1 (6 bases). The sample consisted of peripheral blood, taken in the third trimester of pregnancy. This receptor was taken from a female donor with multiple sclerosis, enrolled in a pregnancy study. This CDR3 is CASSRRQALSGANVLTF. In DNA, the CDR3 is TGTGCCAGCAGCCGGAGACAGGCTCTCTCTGGGGCCAACGTCCTGACTTTC.